This T cell receptor beta chain was captured by sequencing in a study of vaccination effects on CD4 cells after COVID-19. The wider study: Vaccination of participants consisted of two doses of either the BNT162b2 or mRNA-1273 vaccine.

Germline values: CDR1 SEHNR, CDR2 FQNEAQ (reference sequence). V lost 1 base, J lost 4 bases, and 13 bases lay in between. This CDR3 has 15 residues. Before sequencing took place, the ViraFEST assay used viral peptide pools to expand antigen-specific CD4+ T cells. CD4+ T cell isolation took place after 10 days of culture. Testing of the vaccine recipients showed negative nucleocapsid antibodies and no prior SARS-CoV-2 infection. They grew roughly 2 million PBMC in each well, adding about 9.5 IU/ml IL-2 and 8.5 to 10 ug/ml peptides. Cells had half their medium changed to IL-2 medium on days 3 and 7. TCRdb's copy holds only in-frame clones and misses some; the assay was immunoSEQ multiplex PCR. The table has under 75,000 clones, about 80% seen once. A note on this clone: Its antigen is not known.

This TCR derives from a human donor who received a COVID-19 vaccine. The J gene is TRBJ1-1, the V gene TRBV7-9; D unclear. Sequenced here: CD4+ T cells from PBMCs cultured with SARS-CoV-2 spike peptides, sampled before COVID-19 vaccination. The CDR3 DNA follows: TGTGCCAGCAGCTTAGGTCCGGATTTGAGCACTGAAGCTTTCTTT. Translating gives CASSLGPDLSTEAFF.